The rows below give T cell receptor beta chains drawn from one sample of a study of beta chain features in type 1 diabetes. The repertoire was sequenced with immunoSEQ multiplex PCR; TCRdb's copy has only in-frame clones and lacks some. The sample includes some 150,000 clones, approximately 13% of them seen just once. Sequenced: central memory CD4+ T cells from blood. The source of these receptors is a man aged 18 to 35 with type 1 diabetes. The CDR3 runs from the conserved cysteine through the conserved F or W. D genes are given only for firm matches. Clone size is given for some rows only: seen once, a few or many times, or a class if the clone is expanded.

j_call,clone_size,v_call,d_call,cdr3_nt,cdr3_aa
TRBJ2-1,few,TRBV4-2,NA,TGTGCCAGCAGCAAACTATCTGACTCCTACAATGAGCAGTTCTTC,CASSKLSDSYNEQFF
TRBJ2-1,NA,TRBV18,NA,TGTGCCAGCTCACGGTTTCCCGGCGATGAGCAGTTCTTC,CASSRFPGDEQFF
TRBJ2-7,NA,TRBV30,NA,TGTGCCTGGAGTGTAGGAGGAATAAGCTCCTACGAGCAGTACTTC,CAWSVGGISSYEQYF
TRBJ1-2,few,TRBV5-1,TRBD1,TGCGCCAGCAGCTTGTCGGGACAGATGAACTATGGCTACACCTTC,CASSLSGQMNYGYTF
TRBJ1-5,few,TRBV30,TRBD1,TGTGCCTGGAGTGTAAGGACCGGGACAGCTTATCAGCCCCAGCATTTT,CAWSVRTGTAYQPQHF
TRBJ2-1,NA,TRBV13,NA,TGTGCCAGCAGCTCCAACGGGGACGCCTTCTCCTACAATGAGCAGTTCTTC,CASSSNGDAFSYNEQFF
TRBJ2-5,few,TRBV30,TRBD2,TGTGCCTGGAGTCTCCGACTAGCGGGGGGTCCTTCAGAGACCCAGTACTTC,CAWSLRLAGGPSETQYF
TRBJ2-5,NA,TRBV15,NA,TGTGCCACCAGCAGAGATTTGGGGGCTACAGCTGGGGAGACCCAGTACTTC,CATSRDLGATAGETQYF
TRBJ1-1,NA,TRBV29-1,NA,TGCAGCGTTGAGCAGGGCGCGGGCACTGAAGCTTTCTTT,CSVEQGAGTEAFF
TRBJ2-5,few,TRBV7-7,TRBD2,TGTGCTAGCAGCCGACTGACTAGCGGGGGTGGGGAGACCCAGTACTTC,CASSRLTSGGGETQYF
TRBJ2-1,NA,TRBV6-5,NA,TGTGCCAGCAGCCTTACCGGGACAAACTACAATGAGCAGTTCTTC,CASSLTGTNYNEQFF
TRBJ2-1,many,TRBV30,NA,TGTGCCTGGAGACTAAGAAGTAGCAATGAGCAGTTCTTC,CAWRLRSSNEQFF
TRBJ2-4,NA,TRBV30,NA,TGTGCCTGGAGTGTGAGGGACCTAGCCAAAAACATTCAGTACTTC,CAWSVRDLAKNIQYF
TRBJ2-7,NA,TRBV25-1,NA,TGTGCCAGCAGTGACGGGACGATGGGGCAGTACTTC,CASSDGTMGQYF
TRBJ1-1,few,TRBV9,NA,TGTGCCAGCAGCCCCCAGGGACGAGGTAACACTGAAGCTTTCTTT,CASSPQGRGNTEAFF
TRBJ1-1,few,TRBV6-1,NA,TGTGCCAGCAGTGCAGACAGGAACACTGAAGCTTTCTTT,CASSADRNTEAFF
TRBJ2-2,NA,TRBV5-1,TRBD1,TGCGCCAGCAGCTTGGAAGGGACAGGGAATGGGGAGCTGTTTTTT,CASSLEGTGNGELFF
TRBJ2-3,NA,TRBV6-5,NA,TGTGCCAGCTACCCCTATAGGTTAGGGACAGATACGCAGTATTTT,CASYPYRLGTDTQYF
TRBJ2-5,few,TRBV5-1,TRBD2,TGCGCCAGCAGCCCCCGGACTAGCGGGGGCACGGGGACCCAGTACTTC,CASSPRTSGGTGTQYF
TRBJ2-7,few,TRBV2,TRBD1,TGTGCCAGCGCCCTTACCCCGGGACAGGGAAGCGAGCAGTACTTC,CASALTPGQGSEQYF
TRBJ2-5,few,TRBV19,NA,TGTGCCAGTAGTATTAGATCGGACTCAGTGTACCAAGAGACCCAGTACTTC,CASSIRSDSVYQETQYF
TRBJ2-1,NA,TRBV5-1,TRBD1,TGCGCCAGCAGCTTGGCCCCTGGACAGGGGGCATACAATGAGCAGTTCTTC,CASSLAPGQGAYNEQFF
TRBJ1-2,many,TRBV11-1,NA,TGTGCCAGCAGCTTAGGAACAGCAACTAACTATGGCTACACCTTC,CASSLGTATNYGYTF
TRBJ1-1,NA,TRBV13,NA,TGTGCCAGCAGCTGGGACAATGAAGCTTTCTTT,CASSWDNEAFF
TRBJ2-3,NA,TRBV11-2,NA,TGTGCCAGCAGCTTAGGCGGGGGCCCCACAGATACGCAGTATTTT,CASSLGGGPTDTQYF
TRBJ2-3,NA,TRBV9,TRBD2,TGTGCCAGCAGCGTAGTCTCCGGGGGGGCCGCGGATACGCAGTATTTT,CASSVVSGGAADTQYF
TRBJ2-1,few,TRBV7-2,TRBD2,TGTGCCAGCAGTCTTCCATCTGCCTCTAGCGGTTTGGATGAGCAGTTCTTC,CASSLPSASSGLDEQFF